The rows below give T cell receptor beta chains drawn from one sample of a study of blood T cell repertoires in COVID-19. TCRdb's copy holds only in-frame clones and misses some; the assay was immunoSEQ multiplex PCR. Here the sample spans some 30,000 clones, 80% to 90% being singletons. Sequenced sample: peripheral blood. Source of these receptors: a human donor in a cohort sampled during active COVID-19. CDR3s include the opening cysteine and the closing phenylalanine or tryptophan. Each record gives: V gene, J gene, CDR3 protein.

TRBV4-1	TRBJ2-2	CASSQGASGDTGELFF
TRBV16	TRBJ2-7	CASSQSRDEQYF
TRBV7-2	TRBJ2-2	CASSPIHTGELFF
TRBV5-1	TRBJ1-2	CASSLDADYGYTF
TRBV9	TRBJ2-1	CASSPLTGFGEQFF
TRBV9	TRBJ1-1	CASSKDRGLSTEAFF
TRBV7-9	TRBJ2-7	CASSLTTDLRSYEQYF
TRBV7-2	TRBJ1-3	CASSLKTLRAGGNTIYF
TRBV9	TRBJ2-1	CASSGRQGLYNEQFF
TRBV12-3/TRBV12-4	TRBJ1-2	CASSADSF
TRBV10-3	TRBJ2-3	CAILATNTDTQYF
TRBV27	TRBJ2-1	CASSLSQGAQNEQFF
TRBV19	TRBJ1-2	CASSVSGGQGYTF
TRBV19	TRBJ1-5	CASQRSGGARNQPQHF
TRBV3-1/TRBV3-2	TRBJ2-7	CASSPVGRGAYEQYF
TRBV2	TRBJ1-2	CASSGTGARSGYTF
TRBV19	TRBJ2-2	CASKPHVGQGSNTGELFF
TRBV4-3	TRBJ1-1	CASSPGQTIMNTEAFF
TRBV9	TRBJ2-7	CASSVDPGQDYEQYF
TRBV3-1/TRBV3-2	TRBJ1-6	CASSQDPLRRGFRGRSYNSPLHF
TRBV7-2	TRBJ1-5	CASSPRQGHQPQHF
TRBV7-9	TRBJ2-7	CASSETSVSYEQYF
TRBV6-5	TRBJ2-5	CASSPGFQETQYF
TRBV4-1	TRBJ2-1	CASSPGQRAYNEQFF
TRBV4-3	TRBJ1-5	CASSQDSYSNQPQHF
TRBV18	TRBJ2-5	CASSLGQQETQYF
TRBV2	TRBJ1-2	CASSERDFLYGYTF
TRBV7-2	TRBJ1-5	CASRSTGGQGQPQHF
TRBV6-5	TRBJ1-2	CASSSVRYGYTF
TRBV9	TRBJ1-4	CASSVGQMNEKLFF
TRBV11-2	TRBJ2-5	CASSLGPAGGQETQYF
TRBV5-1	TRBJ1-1	CASSLLGGTEAFF